Following are 20 T cell receptor beta chains from one sample sequenced in a study of shared clonotypes between healthy human individuals. This table comes from immunoSEQ multiplex PCR, and its TCRdb copy is limited to in-frame clones, with some not included. The sample has about 660,000 clones; about 74% are singletons. The sample comprised memory CD4+ T cells sorted from blood. The subset is: CD45RA-negative fraction. Every receptor here comes from a woman aged 25 to 39 in good health.

In this sample, this clone turned up a few times. This rearrangement joins TRBV6-5 to TRBJ2-1; D tentatively reads TRBD1 or TRBD2 (6 bases each). Trimming removed 3 bases from V and 8 bases from J, with 11 bases in between. The CDR3 consists of 13 residues. Germline CDR1 and CDR2: MNHEY and SVGAGI. CDR3 region: CASSYSRGDEQFF. CDR3 DNA: TGTGCCAGCAGTTATTCGAGGGGGGATGAGCAGTTCTTC.

The CDR3 spells CASSRGIEAFF. CDR3 bases: TGTGCCAGCAGTCGGGGGATTGAAGCTTTCTTT. The gene calls are TRBV7-9 and TRBJ1-1; possibly TRBD1 for D (5 bases). Deletions cut 6 bases from V and 7 bases from J, with 9 bases between. This CDR3 region has 11 residues. The germline CDR1 and CDR2 sequences are SEHNR and FQNEAQ (reference sequence).

The rearrangement links TRBV6-5 to TRBJ1-5; no reliable D call. Trimming pared 2 bases from V and 6 bases from J, leaving 5 bases between. CDR3 length equals 12 residues. Germline V lookup: CDR1 MNHEY, CDR2 SVGAGI. In DNA, the CDR3 is TGTGCCAGCAGTTACGCGGGTCAGCCCCAGCATTTT. Protein: CASSYAGQPQHF.

The V and J genes are TRBV6-1 and TRBJ2-5, with D perhaps matching TRBD1 or TRBD2 (7 bases each). V lost 8 bases to trimming and J lost 5 bases, with 18 bases between them. CDR1 and CDR2 from the germline V gene are MNHNS and SASEGT. The CDR3 spans 14 residues. The CDR3 DNA reads TGTGCCAGCCACCAGGGGGGGGCAGTGGAGACCCAGTACTTC. Translating gives CASHQGGAVETQYF.

This clone has only a few counts. The V call is TRBV5-1, the J call TRBJ2-7; D gene uncertain. Trimming shortened V by 0 bases and J by 0 bases, and 7 bases separated the two germline ends. CDR3 size: 14 residues. Germline V lookup: CDR1 SGHRS, CDR2 YFSETQ. CDR3 DNA sequence: TGCGCCAGCAGCTTGGCTACACTCTCCTACGAGCAGTACTTC. Translated: CASSLATLSYEQYF.

The genes are TRBV2 and TRBJ1-1, with D tentatively TRBD1 (5 bases). This CDR3 has 15 amino acids. Trimming stripped 5 bases from V and 1 base from J, with 14 bases between. From germline, CDR1 is SNHLY and CDR2 FYNNEI. CDR3 in DNA: TGTGCCAGCAGTCTGACAGTAACGCCGAACACTGAAGCTTTCTTT. The encoded protein is CASSLTVTPNTEAFF.

The V and J genes are TRBV2 and TRBJ1-2; no definite D call. The CDR3 has 13 amino acids. V lost 6 bases to trimming and J lost 4 bases, with 12 bases between them. Looked up from germline, CDR1 is SNHLY and CDR2 is FYNNEI. The CDR3 region has the DNA TGTGCCAGCAGGGACGGATCTGGCTATGGCTACACCTTC. Its translation is CASRDGSGYGYTF.

This clone appeared a single time. The chain is built from TRBV6-6 and TRBJ2-7; 12 nucleotides align to TRBD2. This CDR3 spans 15 amino acids. Germline assignment: CDR1 MNHNY and CDR2 SVGAGI (reference sequence). The J segment lost 11 bases and the V segment lost 0 bases, leaving 8 bases of the junction unmatched. The CDR3 sequence is CASSYSGTSGRFEYF. As DNA, the CDR3 is TGTGCCAGCAGTTACTCGGGAACTAGCGGGAGGTTTGAGTACTTC.

This chain links TRBV2 with TRBJ2-7; 11 nucleotides match TRBD1. The CDR3 loop spans 15 amino acids. Germline lookup yields CDR1 SNHLY and CDR2 FYNNEI. With V trimmed by 6 bases and J by 6 bases, 10 bases remained unmatched. The CDR3 loop reads CASRLGQGVLSEQYF. The CDR3 DNA reads as TGTGCCAGCAGATTGGGACAGGGGGTTTTGTCCGAGCAGTACTTC.

The chain's CDR3 is CASSLTGTSHGYTF. The CDR3 nucleotides read TGTGCCAGCAGCCTCACAGGGACCTCTCATGGCTACACCTTC. This chain uses TRBV7-9 with TRBJ1-2, with a possible D match to TRBD1 (6 bases). Germline CDR1 is SEHNR and CDR2 is FQNEAQ (reference sequence). This CDR3 has 14 amino acids. V was trimmed by 5 bases and J by 6 bases, leaving 16 bases between them.

The V call is TRBV19, the J call TRBJ2-7; D gene ambiguous. Between the trimmed V and J ends, which lost 3 bases and 2 bases, there was a span of 8 bases. Germline V lookup: CDR1 LNHDA, CDR2 SQIVND (reference sequence). The CDR3 covers 13 residues. Here the CDR3 DNA reads TGTGCCAGTAGTATCCAGGCAGCCTACGAGCAGTACTTC. It yields the protein CASSIQAAYEQYF.

This clone was seen only a few times. This sequence joins TRBV5-1 and TRBJ2-7; D gene unclear. V gave up 0 bases and J gave up 10 bases, with 14 bases separating them. CDR1 and CDR2 from the germline V gene are SGHRS and YFSETQ. The CDR3 contains 13 residues. The CDR3 reads CASSLDEPQHQYF. Written as DNA, the CDR3 is TGCGCCAGCAGCTTGGATGAGCCCCAGCACCAGTACTTC.

The gene calls are TRBV18 and TRBJ1-4; D unresolved. CDR3 length: 12 amino acids. Trimming shortened V by 2 bases and J by 2 bases, and 0 bases separated the two germline ends. The germline V gene encodes CDR1 KGHSH and CDR2 LQKENI. CDR3 DNA sequence: TGTGCCAGCTCACCAACTAATGAAAAACTGTTTTTT. Translated: CASSPTNEKLFF.

This clone was seen a handful of times. The chain joins TRBV4-1 to TRBJ2-4, with TRBD2 matching 7 bases. In germline, CDR1 is MGHRA, CDR2 YSYEKL. This CDR3 comprises 20 residues. Unmatched junction bases numbered 15, after V lost 1 base and J lost 0 bases. This CDR3 reads CASSQVQLASTSLAKNIQYF. The CDR3 nucleotides read TGCGCCAGCAGCCAAGTACAACTAGCGTCTACTTCATTAGCCAAAAACATTCAGTACTTC.

This clone appeared once. CDR3 nucleotide sequence: TGTGCCAGCAGTGCAACCGGGGACTACGAGCAGTACTTC. Encoded protein: CASSATGDYEQYF. The chain carries TRBV25-1 and TRBJ2-7, with D maybe TRBD2 (5 bases). In germline, CDR1 is MGHDK, CDR2 SYGVNS. The CDR3 spans 13 residues. Trimming took off 4 bases at V and 3 bases at J, with 10 bases between the two ends.

This chain uses TRBV28 with TRBJ2-3; perhaps D is TRBD1 or TRBD2 (5 bases each). The CDR3 is 16 residues long. In germline, CDR1 is MDHEN, CDR2 SYDVKM. Trimming took off 7 bases at V and 3 bases at J, with 20 bases between the two ends. The CDR3 is CASTWGLEQVTDTQYF. As DNA, the CDR3 is TGTGCCAGCACCTGGGGGTTGGAACAGGTAACAGATACGCAGTATTTT.

The V and J genes are TRBV27 and TRBJ2-2; TRBD1 agrees at 8 bases. The junction had 9 bases not matched to a gene; V was cut back by 4 bases and J by 5 bases. The CDR3 has 16 amino acids. Per germline, CDR1 MNHEY and CDR2 SMNVEV (reference sequence). The DNA of the CDR3 is TGTGCCAGCAGTTCAAACCACAGGGGGAAAACCGGGGAGCTGTTTTTT. Amino acid sequence: CASSSNHRGKTGELFF.

This sequence joins TRBV4-1 and TRBJ2-6; D unclear. Germline lookup yields CDR1 MGHRA and CDR2 YSYEKL. This CDR3 is 15 amino acids long. Trimming took 4 bases from V and 2 from J, leaving 9 bases between them. The CDR3 coding sequence is TGCGCCAGCAGCCCATTTAAGGCTGGGGCCAACGTCCTGACTTTC. Translating gives CASSPFKAGANVLTF.

The V call is TRBV25-1, the J call TRBJ2-1; 10 bases agree with TRBD2. The germline gives CDR1 MGHDK, CDR2 SYGVNS. The CDR3 contains 16 residues. V lost 2 bases to trimming and J lost 7 bases; unmatched junction nucleotides: 8. The CDR3 protein is CASSERSGRARNEQFF. The DNA of the CDR3 is TGTGCCAGCAGTGAAAGGAGCGGGAGGGCCCGGAATGAGCAGTTCTTC.

Only a few counts were recorded for this clone. The V call is TRBV20-1, the J call TRBJ2-1; D remains unclear. Between the trimmed V and J ends, which lost 6 bases and 7 bases, there was a span of 7 bases. This CDR3 is built from 10 residues. Germline values: CDR1 DFQATT, CDR2 SNEGSKA (reference sequence). CDR3 in DNA: TGCAGTGCCGTAGGAAATGAGCAGTTCTTC. Its protein is CSAVGNEQFF.